The subject of this entry is one TCR beta chain. This clonotype was recorded a few times. Its antigen has not been determined. There are no base qualities to consult, and no much larger clone falls within one base. The data are from a study of identical twins (dated by TCRdb to 2016 to 2018). Notes on the research overall: TCR alpha and beta repertoires from monozygotic twins, unrelated adults of various ages and cord blood were deep-sequenced to test whether fetal clonotypes persist. To rule out contamination, replicate twin experiments were performed at different times with different library preparation protocols.

The paper's findings and limits, for the study overall: Conclusions relied on cross-sectional statistical analysis, since the same donors could not be followed over many years. Out-of-frame TCR alpha sequences shared between twins showed an excess of low generation-probability sequences compared with coincidental sharing between unrelated individuals. Recombination models systematically underestimated out-of-frame TCR alpha sharing in monozygotic twins but agreed with sharing between unrelated individuals. Fewer insertions were carried by abundant cord blood beta clonotypes, a similar but weaker trend appeared in young adult naive repertoires, and no such trend appeared in memory repertoires. Invariant T cells such as MAIT and iNKT could partly confound zero-insertion analyses, although diverse VJ usage argued against such confounding for most clonotypes. In beta out-of-frame sequences, excess twin sharing was weaker, because having fewer shared sequences lowered the signal-to-noise ratio.

After removal of 3 bases from V and 5 bases from J, the junction retains 10 bases not matched to a gene. From the germline V gene (reference sequence), CDR1 is DFQATT and CDR2 is SNEGSKA. The cysteine opens and the phenylalanine closes a CDR3 of 15 amino acids. Kept here is only the CDR3 DNA, which spans 45 bases and is read in frame from base 1. Only healthy Caucasian donors were included. The twin cohort comprised three pairs of female monozygotic twins, all aged roughly 18 to 29 years. The RNA used for TCR libraries was isolated from peripheral blood mononuclear cells. Library method: 5' RACE. The sequencer was an Illumina HiSeq 2000. Template switching added a universal primer binding site, and the final cDNA carried a unique molecular identifier that allowed TCR cDNA molecules to be counted accurately. First-strand cDNA for TCR alpha and beta chains was synthesized from specific primers in the conserved constant-segment region. To control for contamination, every cDNA library carried two barcodes: a SMART-Mk sample barcode plus Illumina barcodes. TruSeq adapter sequences along with Illumina sample barcodes were introduced in two successive PCR steps. TCR alpha and beta cDNA libraries were sequenced on the Illumina HiSeq platform with custom primers. Per the authors' processing: MiGEC processed the raw reads to extract unique molecular identifiers, while MiXCR was used to determine the CDR3 positions. Recombination models were inferred per individual with the repgenHMM and IGoR tools using an EM algorithm. Shared clonotype analysis was performed with the tcR package in R, normalizing sharing by the product of cloneset sizes. To study raw recombination without the effects of thymic and clonal selection, out-of-frame nonproductive sequences were analyzed. TCRdb reworked the public reads: Q25 trimming with fastp, MiXCR clone assembly, productive beta chains retained. A single entry per CDR3 protein holds the most common genes and DNA from its merged rows. It is TCRdb's table, rather than the study itself, that gives the V and J calls and clone size. The sample contains fewer than 900,000 distinct CDR3 sequences, roughly 20% of them found a single time. The ten largest clones take up roughly 4% of the sample.

The sample was also linked to a second study, of T cells expressing NK-cell markers. As the second publication notes: Three sorted T-cell subsets (CD3+CD56+NKG2C+, CD3+CD56+NKG2C- and CD3+CD56-NKG2C+) from under ten donors had their TCR beta-chain repertoires profiled. Among the eight sequenced donors, only one was HCMV-seronegative, while the other seven were HCMV-seropositive. In several experiments an anti-gammadeltaTCR antibody was added to restrict sorting to alphabetaTCR-expressing T cells. In several donors, the dominant CD3+CD56+NKG2C+ clonotypes were found to rank among the top 10 CD8+ clonotypes and to make up about 1.0-7.5% of CD8+ T cells. Those dominant clonotypes were again the most abundant among CD3+CD56-NKG2C+ cells in a few donors, at about 28.3-60.1%. Whether the expanded NKG2C-expressing T cell clones were specific for HCMV antigens remained unclear. All eight donors whose samples were sequenced were randomly selected healthy volunteers, three of them men and five women. HCMV-specific IgG was detected in serum with a commercial ELISA kit to determine HCMV serostatus. For roughly 6 donors, bulk peripheral blood T-cell repertoires were also sequenced from unsorted PBMC. MIGEC was used to demultiplex reads and group the reads by UMI, and MiTCR was used to assemble and quantify clonotypes. To exclude erroneous sequences, any TCR cDNA sequence not supported by at least two reads was discarded. The tcR package was used for downstream repertoire analysis, with clonotypes matched between fractions based on CDR3 nucleotide sequence plus V segment. VDJmatch was used to annotate antigen specificity against VDJdb, with one amino acid substitution in CDR3 permitted.

The material sequenced was PBMCs. The sequence was collected from a woman under 30 in good health. Recombination joined TRBV20-1 with TRBJ2-7; the central 10 bases match TRBD2. This receptor carries the CDR3 CSASLTSGPRDEQYF. The DNA is TGCAGTGCTAGTTTGACTAGCGGGCCTAGGGACGAGCAGTACTTC.